This TCR beta chain was captured in a study of OX40 agonist ivuxolimab in advanced cancers. Study in general: An agonistic anti-OX40 (CD134) antibody, ivuxolimab, was used to treat the patients. Partial responses were achieved by three patients, one with hepatocellular carcinoma and two with cutaneous melanoma. Patients were roughly 81% male with ages roughly 20 to 90, mean 60.

Study results and limitations: CD8+ T cells were the subset that, on average, had more expanded clones than CD4+.

Some clones are missing from TCRdb's copy, which holds only in-frame ones; the method was immunoSEQ multiplex PCR. The table includes 71,000 or so clones, roughly nine tenths detected once. As concerns this clone: Its specificity is not known.

In germline, CDR1 is MNHNS, CDR2 SASEGT. This CDR3 is 16 amino acids long. The V segment lost 4 bases and the J segment 6 bases; nucleotides outside the gene matches: 13. The J gene is TRBJ2-7, the V gene TRBV6-1, with 9 bases that match TRBD1. The clonotype was recovered from an adult with an advanced solid tumor such as melanoma, head and neck, liver or kidney cancer. The starting material was CD4+ or CD8+ T cells sorted from blood, obtained in a trial of the OX40 agonist ivuxolimab. In DNA, the CDR3 is TGTGCCAGCAGTGCCGCTTCCGGGACAGGGCGGCGCGAGCAGTACTTC. The encoded protein is CASSAASGTGRREQYF.